The 24 T cell receptor beta chains below were found in one sample sequenced in a study of radiotherapy plus CTLA-4 blockade in lung cancer. Sequencing was performed with immunoSEQ multiplex PCR; in TCRdb, only in-frame clones are kept and a portion is missing. The sample carries around 32,000 clones, around four fifths recorded once. The sequencing used peripheral blood, collected from a patient treated with radiotherapy plus ipilimumab. The origin of the receptors is a human donor with non-small cell lung cancer that progressed on radiotherapy plus ipilimumab.

This clone was seen a single time. The chain links TRBV18 to TRBJ2-5; weak D call: TRBD2 (5 bases). Between the trimmed V and J ends, which lost 8 bases and 2 bases, there was a span of 9 bases. Looked up from germline, CDR1 is KGHSH and CDR2 is LQKENI. The CDR3 is made up of 12 amino acids. The CDR3 DNA sequence: TGTGCCAGCAACCGGGGTCAAGAGACCCAGTACTTC. Protein: CASNRGQETQYF. Full variable domain (rest looked up from reference TRBV18 and TRBJ2-5): NAGVMQNPRHLVRRRGQEARLRCSPMKGHSHVYWYRQLPEEGLKFMVYLQKENIIDESGMPKERFSAEFPKEGPSILRIQQVVRGDSAAYFCASNRGQETQYFGPGTRLLVL.

The chain employs TRBV7-6 and TRBJ1-2, with 9 bases fitting TRBD1. The junction had 17 bases not matched to a gene; V was cut back by 6 bases and J by 0 bases. CDR3 length equals 19 residues. Germline loops: CDR1 SGHVS, CDR2 FNYEAQ. CDR3 coding DNA: TGTGCCAGCAGTCCACGGCAGGGACAGGGACTACCAACTAACTATGGCTACACCTTC. Its translation is CASSPRQGQGLPTNYGYTF.

J is TRBJ2-7 and V is TRBV4-3; 11 positions match TRBD2. CDR1 LGHNA and CDR2 YSLEER come from the germline V gene. The trim removed 3 bases at V and 0 bases at J, leaving 1 base unmatched. CDR3 length: 15 residues. The DNA of the CDR3 is TGCGCCAGCAGCCAGGGACTAGCGGACTCCTACGAGCAGTACTTC. Its translation: CASSQGLADSYEQYF.

The genes are TRBV7-2 and TRBJ1-2; 7 bases match TRBD1. This CDR3 spans 15 amino acids. V was clipped by 4 bases and J by 4 bases; unmatched bases: 9. Germline CDR1 is SGHTA and CDR2 is FQGNSA. The CDR3 region is CASSSSGQVIYGYTF. DNA of the CDR3: TGTGCCAGCAGCTCCTCAGGACAGGTGATCTATGGCTACACCTTC.

V and J are TRBV9 and TRBJ1-6, with D possibly matching TRBD1 (6 bases). V was trimmed by 4 bases and J by 6 bases, leaving 14 bases between them. Germline lookup yields CDR1 SGDLS and CDR2 YYNGEE. CDR3 size: 15 residues. The CDR3 protein is CASSSRGRVNSPLHF. Written as DNA, the CDR3 is TGTGCCAGCAGCTCCAGGGGCAGAGTTAATTCACCCCTCCACTTT.

CDR3 DNA sequence: TGTGCCAGCAGCTTACGTAGCGGGGGGTTCGATACGCAGTATTTT. It codes for CASSLRSGGFDTQYF. J is TRBJ2-3 and V is TRBV7-3, with TRBD2 identical over 10 bases. The CDR3 consists of 15 residues. Germline-derived CDR1 and CDR2 are SGHTA and FQGTGA. The V gene end was trimmed by 2 bases and the J gene end by 6 bases; junction bases not matched to a gene: 5.

The chain joins TRBV29-1 to TRBJ1-3, with D uncertain. The length of the CDR3 is 16 residues. Germline CDR1 and CDR2: SQVTM and ANQGSEA. The V end lost 1 base, the J end lost 0 bases, and 13 bases lay between the germline ends. DNA of the CDR3: TGCAGCGTTGAAGGTGATCCGGTTAGCTCTGGAAACACCATATATTTT. Its translation is CSVEGDPVSSGNTIYF.

V and J are TRBV15 and TRBJ1-5; D uncertain. This CDR3 is built from 15 residues. The germline CDR1 and CDR2 sequences are LNHNV and YYDKDF (reference sequence). V was clipped by 0 bases and J by 1 base, with 7 bases between them. The CDR3 DNA reads TGTGCCACCAGCAGAGACGAGGGCAGCAATCAGCCCCAGCATTTT. It specifies CATSRDEGSNQPQHF.

V gene TRBV19 combines with J gene TRBJ2-2; 7 bases are a match to TRBD2. Germline V gene lookup returns CDR1 LNHDA and CDR2 SQIVND (reference sequence). The V segment lost 2 bases and the J segment 0 bases; nucleotides outside the gene matches: 15. CDR3 size: 20 residues. CDR3 residues: CASSIRPLGAGHTNTGELFF. The CDR3 coding sequence is TGTGCCAGTAGTATAAGGCCGCTGGGAGCGGGGCATACGAACACCGGGGAGCTGTTTTTT.

This clone appeared once. The genes are TRBV25-1 and TRBJ1-2; D is unresolved. The germline V and J ends were trimmed by 0 bases and 2 bases, with 4 bases remaining between them. The CDR3 is 13 residues long. CDR1 and CDR2 from the germline V gene are MGHDK and SYGVNS. The DNA of the CDR3 is TGTGCCAGCAGTGAATACGGGAACTATGGCTACACCTTC. Translated, it gives CASSEYGNYGYTF.

The V and J genes are TRBV6-6 and TRBJ2-3; perhaps TRBD2 as D (5 bases). V was pared by 6 bases and J by 4 bases, with 17 bases between. The CDR3 totals 15 residues. Per the germline V gene, CDR1 is MNHNY and CDR2 is SVGAGI (reference sequence). The CDR3 bases are TGTGCCAGCAGCTCCGGGAAGCTTCTAGCAGATACGCAGTATTTT. This codes for CASSSGKLLADTQYF.

The chain carries TRBV7-3 and TRBJ1-3; D gene uncertain. Germline-derived CDR1 and CDR2 are SGHTA and FQGTGA. Trimming removed 2 bases at V and 4 bases at J, with 15 bases between. This CDR3 is 16 amino acids long. The CDR3 protein is CASSLYSAGEGNTIYF. The CDR3 bases are TGTGCCAGCAGCTTATATTCCGCCGGGGAAGGAAACACCATATATTTT.

Note on this clone: Other DNA sequences in the sample encode the same CDR3. The gene calls are TRBV6-5 and TRBJ1-1; tentative D call: TRBD1 (5 bases). V shed 2 bases and J shed 1 base, with 11 bases lying between them. The CDR3 is made up of 15 amino acids. Germline V CDR1 and CDR2: MNHEY, SVGAGI. The CDR3 protein is CASSYNQGGNTEAFF. Written as DNA, the CDR3 is TGTGCCAGCAGTTACAATCAGGGCGGGAACACTGAAGCTTTCTTT.

This rearrangement joins TRBV13 to TRBJ2-1; 8 bases map to TRBD1. Germline trimming cut 9 bases from V and 5 bases from J; bases unmatched to any gene: 12. This CDR3 contains 15 residues. Germline V gene data show CDR1 as PRHDT and CDR2 as FYEKMQ (reference sequence). In DNA form, the CDR3 reads TGTGCCAGTACGAGGGACAGGATGGGAAACAATGAGCAGTTCTTC. Translation: CASTRDRMGNNEQFF.

The rearrangement uses TRBV29-1 and TRBJ1-1; no clear D. The CDR3 length is 11 residues. CDR1 is SQVTM and CDR2 is ANQGSEA in the germline V gene. Deletions cut 5 bases from V and 1 base from J, with 5 bases between. The CDR3 DNA follows: TGCAGCGTTATTAGGAACACTGAAGCTTTCTTT. Translation: CSVIRNTEAFF.

This rearrangement joins TRBV6-5 to TRBJ1-2, with TRBD1 matching 9 bases. From germline, CDR1 is MNHEY and CDR2 SVGAGI. CDR3 length equals 16 residues. Trimming cost V 2 bases and J 5 bases; bases outside gene matches: 9. The CDR3 region has the DNA TGTGCCAGCAGTTACGGGGGACAGGGTTCGTCGTATGGCTACACCTTC. Translated, it gives CASSYGGQGSSYGYTF.

V usage is TRBV14 and J usage is TRBJ2-7, with D unresolved. V lost 1 base and J 4 bases, leaving 8 bases between the germline ends. The germline V gene encodes CDR1 SGHDN and CDR2 FVKESK. This CDR3 region has 13 residues. The CDR3 spells CASSQATPYEQYF. In nucleotides, the CDR3 is TGTGCCAGCAGCCAAGCCACTCCTTACGAGCAGTACTTC.

This chain connects TRBV7-3 to TRBJ2-3; 8 nucleotides align to TRBD2. The length of the CDR3 is 14 residues. With V trimmed by 5 bases and J by 7 bases, 8 bases remained unmatched. CDR1 is SGHTA and CDR2 is FQGTGA in the germline V gene. The CDR3 sequence: CASSPTVAGNTQYF. CDR3 nucleotides: TGTGCCAGCAGCCCCACGGTAGCGGGAAATACGCAGTATTTT. The full variable domain, completed using reference TRBV7-3 and TRBJ2-3, is GAGVSQTPSNKVTEKGKYVELRCDPISGHTALYWYRQSLGQGPEFLIYFQGTGAADDSGLPNDRFFAVRPEGSVSTLKIQRTERGDSAVYLCASSPTVAGNTQYFGPGTRLTVL.

The CDR3 region is CASLGVTRSYEQYF. Written as DNA, the CDR3 is TGTGCCAGCCTCGGGGTAACTAGATCCTACGAGCAGTACTTC. V usage is TRBV2 and J usage is TRBJ2-5; a weak D match, TRBD2 (5 bases). The better agreement between TRBJ2-7 and the DNA end casts doubt on the J call. This CDR3 has 14 amino acids. In germline, CDR1 is SNHLY, CDR2 FYNNEI.

Remarks on this clone: The junction shows a germline mismatch at one end, possibly a read error. The chain is built from TRBV4-3 and TRBJ1-5; TRBD1 might be the D (5 bases). Germline-derived CDR1 and CDR2 are LGHNA and YSLEER. The CDR3 is 18 residues long. The CDR3 reads CASSQDPPGTGSRSPRHF. CDR3 DNA sequence: TGCGCCAGCAGCCAAGATCCCCCCGGGACTGGTTCAAGATCGCCCCGGCATTTT.

This chain connects TRBV7-9 to TRBJ2-2; a possible D gene is TRBD2 (5 bases). The CDR3 loop spans 12 amino acids. The germline CDR1 and CDR2 sequences are SEHNR and FQNEAQ (reference sequence). The V end lost 6 bases, the J end lost 7 bases, and 9 bases lay between the germline ends. The DNA for the CDR3 is TGTGCCAGCAGATTGAGCGGCGGGGAGCTGTTTTTT. It is translated as CASRLSGGELFF. Looking up the rest from reference TRBV7-9 and TRBJ2-2 gives the full variable domain: DTGVSQNPRHKITKRGQNVTFRCDPISEHNRLYWYRQTLGQGPEFLTYFQNEAQLEKSRLLSDRFSAERPKGSFSTLEIQRTEQGDSAMYLCASRLSGGELFFGEGSRLTVL.

The chain uses TRBV27 and TRBJ1-1; 7 bases map to TRBD1. The CDR3 runs to 13 residues. V gave up 6 bases and J gave up 7 bases; unmatched junction bases: 8. Germline V lookup: CDR1 MNHEY, CDR2 SMNVEV (reference sequence). The chain's CDR3 is CASSPVRGHEAFF. The CDR3 DNA sequence: TGTGCCAGCAGCCCAGTAAGGGGGCATGAAGCTTTCTTT.

The rearrangement joins TRBV19 to TRBJ2-1; 8 bases align to TRBD2. After removal of 4 bases from V and 3 bases from J, the junction contained 2 bases not matched to a gene. This CDR3 is built from 14 residues. The germline V gene has CDR1 LNHDA and CDR2 SQIVND (reference sequence). CDR3 sequence (DNA): TGTGCCAGTAGTAGGGGACTAGACTACAATGAGCAGTTCTTC. It translates to CASSRGLDYNEQFF. Full variable domain (remainder filled in from reference TRBV19 and TRBJ2-1): DGGITQSPKYLFRKEGQNVTLSCEQNLNHDAMYWYRQDPGQGLRLIYYSQIVNDFQKGDIAEGYSVSREKKESFPLTVTSAQKNPTAFYLCASSRGLDYNEQFFGPGTRLTVL.

CDR3 sequence (DNA): TGCAGCGTTGATTCCCGGGGGAGCAATGAGCAGTTCTTC. Amino acid sequence: CSVDSRGSNEQFF. The chain employs TRBV29-1 and TRBJ2-1; D may be TRBD2 (6 bases). V lost 3 bases and J 6 bases, leaving 12 bases between the germline ends. Per germline, CDR1 SQVTM and CDR2 ANQGSEA. CDR3 length: 13 residues.